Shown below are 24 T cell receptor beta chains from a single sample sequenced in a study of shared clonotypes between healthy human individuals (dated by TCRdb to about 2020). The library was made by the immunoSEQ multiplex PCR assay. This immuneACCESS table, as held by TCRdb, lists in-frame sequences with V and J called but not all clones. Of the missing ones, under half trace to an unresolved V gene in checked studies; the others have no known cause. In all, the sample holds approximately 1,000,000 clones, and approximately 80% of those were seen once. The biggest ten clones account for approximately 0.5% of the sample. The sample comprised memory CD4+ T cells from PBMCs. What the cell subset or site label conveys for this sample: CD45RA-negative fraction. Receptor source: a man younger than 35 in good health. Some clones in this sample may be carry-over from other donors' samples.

The CDR3 DNA follows: TGTGCCAGCAGCCGGACGAACAGGGGTGGTGAAGCTTTCTTT. Residues: CASSRTNRGGEAFF. The chain employs TRBV9 and TRBJ1-1, with 7 bases fitting TRBD1. The CDR3 has 14 amino acids. CDR1 SGDLS and CDR2 YYNGEE come from the germline V gene. Trimming removed 4 bases from V and 7 bases from J; junction bases left unmatched: 10. The full variable domain, with the rest looked up from reference TRBV9 and TRBJ1-1, is DSGVTQTPKHLITATGQRVTLRCSPRSGDLSVYWYQQSLDQGLQFLIQYYNGEERAKGNILERFSAQQFPDLHSELNLSSLELGDSALYFCASSRTNRGGEAFFGQGTRLTVV.

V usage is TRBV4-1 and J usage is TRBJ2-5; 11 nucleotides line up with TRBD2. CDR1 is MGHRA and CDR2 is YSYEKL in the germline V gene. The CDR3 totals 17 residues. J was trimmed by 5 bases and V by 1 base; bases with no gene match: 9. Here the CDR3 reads CASSQARLAGGGETQYF. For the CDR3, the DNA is TGCGCCAGCAGCCAAGCAAGGCTAGCGGGAGGTGGGGAGACCCAGTACTTC.

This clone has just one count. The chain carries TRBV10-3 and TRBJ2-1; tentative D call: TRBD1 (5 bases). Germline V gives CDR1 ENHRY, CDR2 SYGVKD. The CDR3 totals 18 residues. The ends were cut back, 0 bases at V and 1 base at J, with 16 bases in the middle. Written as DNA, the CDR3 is TGTGCCATCAGTGAGTCTACTTCCAGGGTGAGGTCCTACAATGAGCAGTTCTTC. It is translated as CAISESTSRVRSYNEQFF.

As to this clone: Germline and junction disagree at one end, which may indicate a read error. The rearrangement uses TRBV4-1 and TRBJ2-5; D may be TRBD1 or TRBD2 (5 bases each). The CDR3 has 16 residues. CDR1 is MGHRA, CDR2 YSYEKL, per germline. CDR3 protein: CASSQGSSGTAETRYF. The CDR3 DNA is TGCGCCAGCAGCCAAGGCAGTTCCGGGACCGCAGAGACCCGGTACTTC.

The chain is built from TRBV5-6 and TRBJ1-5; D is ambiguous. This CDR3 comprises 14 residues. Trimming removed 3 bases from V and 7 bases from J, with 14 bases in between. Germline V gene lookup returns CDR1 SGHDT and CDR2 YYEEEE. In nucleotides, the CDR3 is TGTGCCAGCAGCTCCTTGCGGGTTGGGCAGCCCCAGCATTTT. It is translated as CASSSLRVGQPQHF.

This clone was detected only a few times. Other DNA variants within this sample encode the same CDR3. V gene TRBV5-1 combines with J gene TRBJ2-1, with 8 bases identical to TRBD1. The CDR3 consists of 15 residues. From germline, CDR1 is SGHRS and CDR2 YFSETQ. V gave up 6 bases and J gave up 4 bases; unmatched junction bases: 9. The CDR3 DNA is TGCGCCAGCAACTCCGGGACAGGAATATACAATGAGCAGTTCTTC. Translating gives CASNSGTGIYNEQFF.

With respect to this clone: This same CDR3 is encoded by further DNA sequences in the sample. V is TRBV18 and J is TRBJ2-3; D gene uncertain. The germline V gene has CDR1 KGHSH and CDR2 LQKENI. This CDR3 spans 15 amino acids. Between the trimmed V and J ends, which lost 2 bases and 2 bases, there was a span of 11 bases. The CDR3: CASSPSPRNTDTQYF. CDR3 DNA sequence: TGTGCCAGCTCACCATCCCCACGGAACACAGATACGCAGTATTTT.

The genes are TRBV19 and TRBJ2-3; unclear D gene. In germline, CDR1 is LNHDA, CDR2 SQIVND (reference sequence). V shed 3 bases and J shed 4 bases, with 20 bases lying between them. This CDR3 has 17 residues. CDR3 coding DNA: TGTGCCAGTAGTATCCACCCTTCATCCGCAAGAGCAGATACGCAGTATTTT. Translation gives CASSIHPSSARADTQYF. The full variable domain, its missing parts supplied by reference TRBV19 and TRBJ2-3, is DGGITQSPKYLFRKEGQNVTLSCEQNLNHDAMYWYRQDPGQGLRLIYYSQIVNDFQKGDIAEGYSVSREKKESFPLTVTSAQKNPTAFYLCASSIHPSSARADTQYFGPGTRLTVL.

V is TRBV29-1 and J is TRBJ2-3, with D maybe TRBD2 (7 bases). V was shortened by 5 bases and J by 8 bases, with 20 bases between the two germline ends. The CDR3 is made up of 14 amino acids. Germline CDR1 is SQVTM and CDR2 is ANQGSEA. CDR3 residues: CSVRQGGGSATQYF. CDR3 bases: TGCAGCGTTAGACAAGGGGGGGGGTCAGCTACGCAGTATTTT.

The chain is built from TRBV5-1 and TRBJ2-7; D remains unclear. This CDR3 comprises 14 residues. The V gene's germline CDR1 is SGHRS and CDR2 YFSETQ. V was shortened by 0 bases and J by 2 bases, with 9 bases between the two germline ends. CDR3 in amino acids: CASSLEGRTYEQYF. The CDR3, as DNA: TGCGCCAGCAGCTTGGAGGGCAGAACCTACGAGCAGTACTTC.

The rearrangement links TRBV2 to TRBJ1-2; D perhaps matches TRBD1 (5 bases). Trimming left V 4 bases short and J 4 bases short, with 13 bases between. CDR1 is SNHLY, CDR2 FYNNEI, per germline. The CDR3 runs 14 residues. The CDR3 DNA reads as TGTGCCAGCAGTGTTTCAATCGGGGGCTATGGCTACACCTTC. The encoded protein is CASSVSIGGYGYTF.

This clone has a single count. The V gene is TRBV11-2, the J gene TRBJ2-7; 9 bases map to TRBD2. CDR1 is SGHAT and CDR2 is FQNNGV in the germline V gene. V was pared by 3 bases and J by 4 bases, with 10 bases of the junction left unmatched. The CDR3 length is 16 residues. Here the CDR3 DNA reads TGTGCCAGCAGCTTTAACGAGTATAGCGGGAGTTACGAGCAGTACTTC. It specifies CASSFNEYSGSYEQYF.

The CDR3 region is CASSLLPKLAGDIVYNEQFF. DNA for the CDR3: TGTGCCAGCTCACTCCTCCCTAAACTAGCGGGAGACATAGTCTACAATGAGCAGTTCTTC. V is TRBV18 and J is TRBJ2-1; 11 bases are shared with TRBD2. Germline CDR1 reads KGHSH; CDR2 reads LQKENI. The V segment lost 4 bases and the J segment 3 bases; nucleotides outside the gene matches: 17. CDR3 length equals 20 residues. The variable domain in full, completed from reference TRBV18 and TRBJ2-1, reads NAGVMQNPRHLVRRRGQEARLRCSPMKGHSHVYWYRQLPEEGLKFMVYLQKENIIDESGMPKERFSAEFPKEGPSILRIQQVVRGDSAAYFCASSLLPKLAGDIVYNEQFFGPGTRLTVL.

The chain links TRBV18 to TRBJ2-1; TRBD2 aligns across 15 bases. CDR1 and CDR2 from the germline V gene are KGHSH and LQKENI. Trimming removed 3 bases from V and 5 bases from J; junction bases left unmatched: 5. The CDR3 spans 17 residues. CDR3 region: CASSPGLAGGYNNEQFF. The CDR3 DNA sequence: TGTGCCAGCTCACCTGGACTAGCGGGAGGGTATAACAATGAGCAGTTCTTC.

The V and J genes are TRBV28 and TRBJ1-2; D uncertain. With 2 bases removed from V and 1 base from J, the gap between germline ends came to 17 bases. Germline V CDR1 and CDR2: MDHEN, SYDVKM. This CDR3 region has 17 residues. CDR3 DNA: TGTGCCAGCAGTTTAACGACGGTCCCAGGTCGTAACTATGGCTACACCTTC. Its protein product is CASSLTTVPGRNYGYTF.

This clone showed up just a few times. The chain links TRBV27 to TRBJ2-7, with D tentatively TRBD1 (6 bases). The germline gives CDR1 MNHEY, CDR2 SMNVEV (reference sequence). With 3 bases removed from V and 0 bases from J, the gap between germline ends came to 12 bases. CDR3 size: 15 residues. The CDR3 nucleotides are TGTGCCAGCAGTTTCCGACAGGAATTCTCCTACGAGCAGTACTTC. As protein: CASSFRQEFSYEQYF.

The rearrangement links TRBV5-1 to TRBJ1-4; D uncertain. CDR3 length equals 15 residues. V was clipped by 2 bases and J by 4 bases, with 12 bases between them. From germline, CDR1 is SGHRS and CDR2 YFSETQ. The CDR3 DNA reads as TGCGCCAGCAGCTTAAGTTACAGTCTTAATGAAAAACTGTTTTTT. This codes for CASSLSYSLNEKLFF.

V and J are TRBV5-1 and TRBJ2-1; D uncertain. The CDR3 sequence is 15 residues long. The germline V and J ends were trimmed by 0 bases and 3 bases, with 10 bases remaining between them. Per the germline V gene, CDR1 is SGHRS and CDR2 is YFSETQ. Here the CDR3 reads CASSLANEVYNEQFF. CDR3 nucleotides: TGCGCCAGCAGCTTGGCGAACGAGGTCTACAATGAGCAGTTCTTC.

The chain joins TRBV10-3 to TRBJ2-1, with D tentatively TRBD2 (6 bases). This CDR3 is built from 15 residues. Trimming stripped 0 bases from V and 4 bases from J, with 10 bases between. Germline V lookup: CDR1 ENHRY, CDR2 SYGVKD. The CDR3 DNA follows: TGTGCCATCAGTGAGTCATCTGGGGGGTACAATGAGCAGTTCTTC. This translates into CAISESSGGYNEQFF.

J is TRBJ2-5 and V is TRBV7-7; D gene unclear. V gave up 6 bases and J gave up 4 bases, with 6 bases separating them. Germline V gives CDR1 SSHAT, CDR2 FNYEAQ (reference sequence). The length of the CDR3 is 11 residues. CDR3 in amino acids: CASRVGETQYF. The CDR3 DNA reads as TGTGCCAGCAGGGTAGGAGAGACCCAGTACTTC. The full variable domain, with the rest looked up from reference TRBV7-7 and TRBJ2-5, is GAGVSQSPRYKVTKRGQDVTLRCDPISSHATLYWYQQALGQGPEFLTYFNYEAQPDKSGLPSDRFSAERPEGSISTLTIQRTEQRDSAMYRCASRVGETQYFGPGTRLLVL.

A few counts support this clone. CDR3 sequence reads: CASSLGTENTEAFF. The DNA of the CDR3 is TGTGCCAGCAGCTTAGGGACAGAGAACACTGAAGCTTTCTTT. The chain joins TRBV7-9 to TRBJ1-1; D may be TRBD1 (6 bases). The germline gives CDR1 SEHNR, CDR2 FQNEAQ (reference sequence). Deletions cut 1 base from V and 1 base from J, with 7 bases between. The CDR3 extends over 14 amino acids.

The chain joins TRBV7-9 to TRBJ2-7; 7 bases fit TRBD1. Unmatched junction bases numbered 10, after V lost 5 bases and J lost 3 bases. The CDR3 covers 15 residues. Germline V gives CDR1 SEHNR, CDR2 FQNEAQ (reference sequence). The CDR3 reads CASSPTGQVYYEQYF. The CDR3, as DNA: TGTGCCAGCAGCCCTACAGGACAGGTTTACTACGAGCAGTACTTC.

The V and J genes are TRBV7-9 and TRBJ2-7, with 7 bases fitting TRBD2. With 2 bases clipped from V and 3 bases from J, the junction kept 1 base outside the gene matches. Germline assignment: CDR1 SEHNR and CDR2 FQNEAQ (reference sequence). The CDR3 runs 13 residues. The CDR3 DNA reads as TGTGCCAGCAGCTTAACTAGCGTCTACGAGCAGTACTTC. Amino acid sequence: CASSLTSVYEQYF.

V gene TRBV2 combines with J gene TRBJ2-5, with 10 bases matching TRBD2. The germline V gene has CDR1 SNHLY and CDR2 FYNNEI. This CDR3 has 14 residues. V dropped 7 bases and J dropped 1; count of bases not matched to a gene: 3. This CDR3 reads CASTAGGPQETQYF. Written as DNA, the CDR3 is TGTGCCAGCACAGCGGGAGGGCCCCAAGAGACCCAGTACTTC.